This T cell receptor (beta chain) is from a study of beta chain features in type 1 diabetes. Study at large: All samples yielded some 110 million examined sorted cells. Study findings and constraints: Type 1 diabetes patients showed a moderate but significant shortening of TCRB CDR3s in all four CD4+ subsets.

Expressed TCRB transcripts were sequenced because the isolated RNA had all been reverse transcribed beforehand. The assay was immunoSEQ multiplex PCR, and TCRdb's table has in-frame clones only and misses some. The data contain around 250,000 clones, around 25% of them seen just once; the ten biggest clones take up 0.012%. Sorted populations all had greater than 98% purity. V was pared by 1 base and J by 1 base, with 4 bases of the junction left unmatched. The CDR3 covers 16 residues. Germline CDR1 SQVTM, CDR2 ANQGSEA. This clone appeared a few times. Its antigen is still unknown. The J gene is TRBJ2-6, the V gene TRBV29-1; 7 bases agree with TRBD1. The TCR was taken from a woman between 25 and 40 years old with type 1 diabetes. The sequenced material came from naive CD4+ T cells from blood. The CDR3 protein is CSVEGTGQSGANVLTF. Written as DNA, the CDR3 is TGCAGCGTTGAAGGGACAGGTCAGTCTGGGGCCAACGTCCTGACTTTC. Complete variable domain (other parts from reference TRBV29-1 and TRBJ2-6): SAVISQKPSRDICQRGTSLTIQCQVDSQVTMMFWYRQQPGQSLTLIATANQGSEATYESGFVIDKFPISRPNLTFSTLTVSNMSPEDSSIYLCSVEGTGQSGANVLTFGAGSRLTVL.